Following are 20 T cell receptor beta chains from one sample sequenced in a study of regulatory T cells in long-lasting Graves disease. In building TCR beta libraries, iRepertoire HTBI primers were used together with Arm-PCR of CDR3 regions. TCRdb re-called the multiplex PCR reads with MiXCR, one entry per CDR3 protein. The sample consists of hundreds of thousands of distinct CDR3 sequences, 15% to 20% of them appearing once. Time point meaning: newly diagnosed GD, antithyroid drugs for less than 3 months. After RNA was extracted from PBMCs, the TCR library was made from it. The same data also contributed to another study, on T cells in Graves' hyperthyroidism and ophthalmopathy.

The sample was peripheral blood mononuclear cells (PBMCs), taken at new diagnosis, from a patient treated with antithyroid drugs. Every receptor here comes from a woman younger than 45 with Graves disease.

The chain employs TRBV6-5 and TRBJ2-7; D is unclear. Germline V lookup: CDR1 MNHEY, CDR2 SVGAGI. With 2 bases removed from V and 0 bases from J, the gap between germline ends came to 8 bases. CDR3 size: 14 residues. CDR3 sequence: CASSYRQSSYEQYF. CDR3 nucleotide sequence: TGTGCCAGCAGTTACCGGCAAAGCTCCTACGAGCAGTACTTC.

This clonotype has a count of ten or more. The J gene is TRBJ1-5, the V gene TRBV6-1; D gene unclear. This CDR3 contains 13 residues. CDR1 and CDR2 (germline): MNHNS, SASEGT. V was cut by 3 bases and J by 8 bases, with 11 bases left in between. This CDR3 is CASSDMQREPQHF. In DNA, the CDR3 is TGTGCCAGCAGTGACATGCAACGTGAGCCCCAGCATTTT.

The chain has TRBV12-3 or TRBV12-4 and TRBJ1-5; D not resolved. This CDR3 region has 14 residues. The ends were cut back, 2 bases at V and 7 bases at J, with 12 bases in the middle. The DNA for the CDR3 is TGTGCCAGCAGTTTAAGGTTGTCGGGCCAGCCCCAGCATTTT. It specifies CASSLRLSGQPQHF.

This clonotype was counted many times. This chain links TRBV6-1 with TRBJ1-5; possibly TRBD1 for D (5 bases). Germline-derived CDR1 and CDR2 are MNHNS and SASEGT. The CDR3 sequence is 14 residues long. Deletions cut 6 bases from V and 2 bases from J, with 11 bases between. The CDR3 sequence: CASRAGTRNQPQHF. For the CDR3, the DNA is TGTGCCAGCAGAGCTGGGACGCGCAATCAGCCCCAGCATTTT.

This clonotype has just one count. V and J are TRBV6-5 and TRBJ1-5; tentatively, D is TRBD1 (6 bases). The length of the CDR3 is 15 residues. Germline V CDR1 and CDR2: MNHEY, SVGAGI. Trimming stripped 0 bases from V and 6 bases from J, with 12 bases between. CDR3 in DNA: TGTGCCAGCAGTTACTCCGGCGGGGGCGGTCAGCCCCAGCATTTT. This translates into CASSYSGGGGQPQHF.

This clonotype was counted many times. The V and J genes are TRBV7-9 and TRBJ2-3; 13 nucleotides agree with TRBD2. CDR3 length: 17 amino acids. Germline loops: CDR1 SEHNR, CDR2 FQNEAQ (reference sequence). Losses at the gene ends were 6 bases for V and 6 bases for J; bases not matched to a gene: 12. The CDR3 loop is CASRNGLAGEGVDTQYF. CDR3 nucleotides: TGTGCCAGCAGAAACGGACTAGCGGGAGAGGGCGTCGATACGCAGTATTTT.

The rearrangement uses TRBV5-5 and TRBJ1-1; D is perhaps TRBD1 (5 bases). The CDR3 extends over 17 amino acids. V was clipped by 0 bases and J by 0 bases, with 15 bases between them. Germline values: CDR1 SGHKS, CDR2 YYEKEE (reference sequence). CDR3 sequence (DNA): TGTGCCAGCAGCTTGGTGGCCAGGGCCCGTCTGAACACTGAAGCTTTCTTT. This encodes CASSLVARARLNTEAFF. Filled out from reference TRBV5-5 and TRBJ1-1, the complete variable domain reads DAGVTQSPTHLIKTRGQQVTLRCSPISGHKSVSWYQQVLGQGPQFIFQYYEKEERGRGNFPDRFSARQFPNYSSELNVNALLLGDSALYLCASSLVARARLNTEAFFGQGTRLTVV.

This clonotype was counted ten times or more. This chain joins TRBV27 and TRBJ2-1, with 8 bases matching TRBD2. The germline V gene has CDR1 MNHEY and CDR2 SMNVEV (reference sequence). The junction had 13 bases not matched to a gene; V was cut back by 11 bases and J by 7 bases. This CDR3 is 14 amino acids long. CDR3 region: CAARPQRERNEQFF. In nucleotides, the CDR3 is TGTGCCGCACGCCCCCAGCGGGAGAGGAATGAGCAGTTCTTC.

The V call is TRBV20-1, the J call TRBJ2-7; 7 positions match TRBD1. With V trimmed by 1 base and J by 12 bases, 18 bases remained unmatched. Germline CDR1 and CDR2: DFQATT and SNEGSKA (reference sequence). This CDR3 region has 15 residues. In DNA form, the CDR3 reads TGCAGTGCTAGAGCCTTCCTTAAATTCGACAGGGTGGGGTACTTC. It translates to CSARAFLKFDRVGYF.

This clonotype was observed many times. The chain combines TRBV5-1 with TRBJ1-2, with a weak D call TRBD1 (5 bases). CDR3 length equals 17 residues. From germline, CDR1 is SGHRS and CDR2 YFSETQ. The V end was cut by 0 bases, the J end by 0 bases, with 15 bases between. The DNA of the CDR3 is TGCGCCAGCAGCTTGGGTGGGACCGGCAGAGCTAACTATGGCTACACCTTC. Protein sequence: CASSLGGTGRANYGYTF.

The chain carries TRBV5-1 and TRBJ2-2; TRBD2 matches at 8 bases. J was trimmed by 6 bases and V by 0 bases; bases with no gene match: 7. Germline CDR1 is SGHRS and CDR2 is YFSETQ. The CDR3 contains 16 residues. The CDR3 here is CASSLVPAGVAGELFF. The CDR3 DNA follows: TGCGCCAGCAGCTTGGTTCCAGCGGGGGTCGCCGGGGAGCTGTTTTTT.

This clonotype was counted a few times. The chain employs TRBV3-1 and TRBJ2-7; tentatively, D is TRBD1 (6 bases). CDR3 size: 15 residues. V dropped 1 base and J dropped 1 base, with 11 bases sitting between them. Germline V gene sequence: CDR1 LGHDT, CDR2 YNNKEL (reference sequence). The CDR3 DNA reads as TGTGCCAGCAGCCAAGGGGCAGGGGATTCCTACGAGCAGTACTTC. It specifies CASSQGAGDSYEQYF.

This clonotype has a count of ten or more. The CDR3 nucleotides read TGTGCCAGCAGCTTTAATCGAGCTGACACTGAAGCTTTCTTT. Protein product: CASSFNRADTEAFF. The chain combines TRBV28 with TRBJ1-1, with D unclear. Trimming took off 6 bases at V and 3 bases at J, with 14 bases between the two ends. CDR3 length: 14 amino acids. Germline CDR1 is MDHEN and CDR2 is SYDVKM.

The chain recombines TRBV7-6 with TRBJ2-5, with 8 bases identical to TRBD2. This CDR3 has 15 amino acids. Germline-derived CDR1 and CDR2 are SGHVS and FNYEAQ. Trimming removed 4 bases from V and 5 bases from J; junction bases left unmatched: 9. The CDR3 loop is CASSSPGAGVETQYF. DNA of the CDR3: TGTGCCAGCAGCTCCCCGGGAGCGGGAGTTGAGACCCAGTACTTC.

This clonotype was detected a few times. This chain joins TRBV7-8 and TRBJ2-6, with D perhaps TRBD1 (6 bases). The CDR3 has 16 amino acids. Trimming took off 5 bases at V and 1 base at J, with 12 bases between the two ends. The V gene's germline CDR1 is SGHVS and CDR2 FQNEAQ. The DNA for the CDR3 is TGTGCCAGCAGCCAAAAACAGGGTTCTGGGGCCAACGTCCTGACTTTC. This encodes CASSQKQGSGANVLTF.

The rearrangement links TRBV11-2 to TRBJ2-2; TRBD1 might be the D (5 bases). With 1 base removed from V and 12 bases from J, the gap between germline ends came to 12 bases. In germline, CDR1 is SGHAT, CDR2 FQNNGV. This CDR3 has 13 amino acids. The CDR3 nucleotides read TGTGCCAGCAGCTTAGGGGGCAACCATCAGCTGTTTTTT. It specifies CASSLGGNHQLFF.

This clonotype was picked up a small number of times. This chain connects TRBV25-1 to TRBJ1-2; 7 bases are shared with TRBD1. Germline CDR1 is MGHDK and CDR2 is SYGVNS. Losses at the gene ends were 2 bases for V and 4 bases for J; bases not matched to a gene: 4. The CDR3 is 14 amino acids. The CDR3 DNA reads as TGTGCCAGCAGTGAACAGGGGGTTAGCTATGGCTACACCTTC. Its protein is CASSEQGVSYGYTF.

The sample holds many counts of this clonotype. The chain couples TRBV12-3 or TRBV12-4 to TRBJ2-6; 7 bases match TRBD2. V shed 3 bases, J shed 2 bases, and the junction held 7 bases outside the gene matches. The CDR3 contains 17 residues. The CDR3, as DNA: TGTGCCAGCAGTTTCGAGGTGGGAGGGACTGGGGCCAACGTCCTGACTTTC. Protein sequence: CASSFEVGGTGANVLTF.

In this sample, this clonotype turned up many times. The rearrangement uses TRBV25-1 and TRBJ2-7; 9 nucleotides align to TRBD1. The CDR3 is made up of 13 amino acids. J gave up 2 bases and V 9 bases, and 5 bases lay outside the gene matches. Germline-derived CDR1 and CDR2 are MGHDK and SYGVNS. In DNA form, the CDR3 reads TGTGCCAGTCGCCGGGACAGGGCCTACGAGCAGTACTTC. This gives the protein CASRRDRAYEQYF.

This clonotype has a handful of counts. V usage is TRBV6-2 or TRBV6-3 and J usage is TRBJ2-3, with D possibly matching TRBD1 (5 bases). V lost 1 base and J 5 bases, leaving 10 bases between the germline ends. The CDR3 spans 14 residues. Germline V gene data show CDR1 as MNHEY and CDR2 as SVGEGT. CDR3 in amino acids: CASSYLTTGDTQYF. CDR3 in DNA: TGTGCCAGCAGTTACTTGACCACAGGAGATACGCAGTATTTT.